This entry lists 7 T cell receptor beta chains sequenced from one sample in a study of blood T cell repertoires in COVID-19. Assay used: immunoSEQ multiplex PCR; TCRdb lists only in-frame clones, some missing. The sample has 70,000 or so clones; about 85% are singletons. The sequenced material came from peripheral blood. Source of these receptors: a man aged 65 to 79 with active COVID-19.

The chain links TRBV25-1 to TRBJ2-7; 7 positions agree with TRBD1. CDR1 MGHDK and CDR2 SYGVNS come from the germline V gene. V trimming: 6 bases; J trimming: 2 bases; junction bases outside the gene matches: 10. The CDR3 has 15 residues. Here the CDR3 DNA reads TGTGCCAGCAGAACCGGGACAGCCGGCCCCTACGAGCAGTACTTC. Encoded protein: CASRTGTAGPYEQYF.

This rearrangement joins TRBV5-4 to TRBJ2-7; the match to TRBD2 covers 13 bases. J was trimmed by 5 bases and V by 0 bases; bases with no gene match: 5. This CDR3 contains 16 residues. In germline, CDR1 is SGHNT, CDR2 YYREEE (reference sequence). CDR3 region: CASSLAGTSGVHEQYF. CDR3 DNA: TGTGCCAGCAGCTTGGCCGGGACTAGCGGGGTCCACGAGCAGTACTTC.

J is TRBJ2-3 and V is TRBV27, with 9 bases matching TRBD2. This CDR3 comprises 14 residues. After removal of 7 bases from V and 1 base from J, the junction contained 3 bases not matched to a gene. From germline, CDR1 is MNHEY and CDR2 SMNVEV (reference sequence). The chain's CDR3 is CASTLAGRTDTQYF. In DNA, the CDR3 is TGTGCCAGCACCCTAGCGGGACGCACAGATACGCAGTATTTT.

This chain joins TRBV19 and TRBJ2-3, with TRBD1 identical over 9 bases. The CDR3 runs to 16 residues. The V gene's germline CDR1 is LNHDA and CDR2 SQIVND (reference sequence). J gave up 4 bases and V 3 bases, and 8 bases lay outside the gene matches. The CDR3 coding sequence is TGTGCCAGTAGTATTGGGGAGACAGGGGGTGCAGATACGCAGTATTTT. It specifies CASSIGETGGADTQYF.

V gene TRBV2 combines with J gene TRBJ2-5; D may be TRBD1 (6 bases). Germline V gene data show CDR1 as SNHLY and CDR2 as FYNNEI. The V end was cut by 3 bases, the J end by 9 bases, with 17 bases between. The length of the CDR3 is 14 residues. As DNA, the CDR3 is TGTGCCAGCAGTGAGCGGACAGAAATGGGGGCCCAGTACTTC. It specifies CASSERTEMGAQYF. The full variable domain, completed using reference TRBV2 and TRBJ2-5, is EPEVTQTPSHQVTQMGQEVILRCVPISNHLYFYWYRQILGQKVEFLVSFYNNEISEKSEIFDDQFSVERPDGSNFTLKIRSTKLEDSAMYFCASSERTEMGAQYFGPGTRLLVL.

This sequence joins TRBV3-1 (or the pseudogene TRBV3-2) and TRBJ2-2, with TRBD1 as a possible D gene (6 bases). The germline CDR1 and CDR2 sequences are LGHDT and YNNKEL (reference sequence). The V end lost 4 bases, the J end lost 1 base, and 7 bases lay between the germline ends. The CDR3 totals 14 residues. The CDR3 here is CASSLQGNTGELFF. The CDR3 DNA sequence: TGTGCCAGCAGCCTACAGGGGAACACCGGGGAGCTGTTTTTT.

This clone has a single count. The chain has TRBV7-9 and TRBJ1-1; maybe TRBD1 (5 bases). Trimming shortened V by 1 base and J by 5 bases, and 11 bases separated the two germline ends. Looked up from germline, CDR1 is SEHNR and CDR2 is FQNEAQ (reference sequence). The CDR3 length is 14 residues. The CDR3 DNA follows: TGTGCCAGCAGCTTAGTCCCTGGGGGGACTGAAGCTTTCTTT. This sequence encodes CASSLVPGGTEAFF.